This is a list of T cell receptor beta chains from one sample in a study of identical twins. TCRdb independently ran MiXCR on the 5' RACE reads; one entry per CDR3 protein. The data hold over 250,000 distinct CDR3 sequences, with 8% to 9.5% observed a single time. This same sample was also part of a study on yellow fever vaccine responses in identical twins.

Input material: CD8+ T cells sorted from blood. The receptors here all came from a woman aged 18-29 years in good health. The CDR3 runs from the conserved cysteine through the conserved F or W. A D gene is named only where the DNA matches it firmly. Rows give clone size only sometimes, using once, few, many, or a class for an expanded clone.

D gene: -
clone size: few
V gene: TRBV7-2
J gene: TRBJ2-7
CDR3 DNA: TGTGCCAGCAGCTTAAGTCGAACCTCCTACGAGCAGTACTTC
CDR3 protein: CASSLSRTSYEQYF

D gene: -
clone size: once
V gene: TRBV29-1
J gene: TRBJ2-7
CDR3 DNA: TGCAGCGTTGAGTCTGGCGGTTCCTACGAGCAGTACTTC
CDR3 protein: CSVESGGSYEQYF

D gene: -
clone size: many
V gene: TRBV15
J gene: TRBJ2-1
CDR3 DNA: TGTGCCACCAGCAGGAAGACGGACTACCTGGTCAATGAGCAGTTCTTC
CDR3 protein: CATSRKTDYLVNEQFF

D gene: -
clone size: many
V gene: TRBV5-1
J gene: TRBJ2-1
CDR3 DNA: TGCGCCAGCAGCTTGGTGGCTGGCTCAACGCAGGATTTCTTC
CDR3 protein: CASSLVAGSTQDFF

D gene: TRBD2
clone size: few
V gene: TRBV19
J gene: TRBJ2-1
CDR3 DNA: TGTGCCAGTAGTATTCCAGCGGGGGACTACAATGAGCAGTTCTTC
CDR3 protein: CASSIPAGDYNEQFF

D gene: TRBD1
clone size: few
V gene: TRBV29-1
J gene: TRBJ2-3
CDR3 DNA: TGCAGCGTTGGAAGGACAGGGAGCACAGATACGCAGTATTTT
CDR3 protein: CSVGRTGSTDTQYF

D gene: TRBD2
clone size: few
V gene: TRBV7-2
J gene: TRBJ2-7
CDR3 DNA: TGTGCCAGCAGCTTAGGACTCGGACTAGCCTACGAGCAGTACTTC
CDR3 protein: CASSLGLGLAYEQYF

D gene: -
clone size: -
V gene: TRBV27
J gene: TRBJ2-7
CDR3 DNA: TGTGCCAGCAGTCCTGGCCCGGACATCTACGAGCAGTACTTC
CDR3 protein: CASSPGPDIYEQYF

D gene: -
clone size: -
V gene: TRBV4-2
J gene: TRBJ2-6
CDR3 DNA: TGTGCCAGCAGCCAGGGAGGGACAGGAGTCTCTGGGGCCAACGTCCTGACTTTC
CDR3 protein: CASSQGGTGVSGANVLTF

D gene: TRBD1
clone size: -
V gene: TRBV7-2
J gene: TRBJ2-1
CDR3 DNA: TGTGCCAGCAGCGCGACAGGGGGTTCCTACAATGAGCAGTTCTTC
CDR3 protein: CASSATGGSYNEQFF

D gene: -
clone size: few
V gene: TRBV7-9
J gene: TRBJ2-7
CDR3 DNA: TGTGCCAGCAGCCGCCGACAGGACTCTGACGAGCAGTACTTC
CDR3 protein: CASSRRQDSDEQYF

D gene: TRBD2
clone size: many
V gene: TRBV6-4
J gene: TRBJ2-3
CDR3 DNA: TGTGCCAGCAGTGACGTAGCGGGGAGCACAGATACGCAGTATTTT
CDR3 protein: CASSDVAGSTDTQYF

D gene: TRBD1
clone size: -
V gene: TRBV29-1
J gene: TRBJ1-1
CDR3 DNA: TGCAGCGTAGAGACAGGGTTGAGAACTGAAGCTTTCTTT
CDR3 protein: CSVETGLRTEAFF

D gene: -
clone size: many
V gene: TRBV29-1
J gene: TRBJ1-2
CDR3 DNA: TGCAGCGCGTACAGGGATTCCTATGGCTACACCTTC
CDR3 protein: CSAYRDSYGYTF

D gene: -
clone size: -
V gene: TRBV29-1
J gene: TRBJ2-3
CDR3 DNA: TGCAGCGTCTGGCGGGAACTCACAGATACGCAGTATTTT
CDR3 protein: CSVWRELTDTQYF

D gene: -
clone size: few
V gene: TRBV3-1
J gene: TRBJ2-1
CDR3 DNA: TGTGCCAGCAGCCCTTGGCTGGAAGACAATGAGCAGTTCTTC
CDR3 protein: CASSPWLEDNEQFF

D gene: -
clone size: -
V gene: TRBV6-6
J gene: TRBJ1-1
CDR3 DNA: TGTGCCAGCAGTGACGACAGCGAAGCTTTCTTT
CDR3 protein: CASSDDSEAFF

D gene: -
clone size: many
V gene: TRBV3-1
J gene: TRBJ2-5
CDR3 DNA: TGTGCCAGCAGCCAAGATTCTAGGGACATCCAAGAGACCCAGTACTTC
CDR3 protein: CASSQDSRDIQETQYF

D gene: -
clone size: few
V gene: TRBV3-1
J gene: TRBJ2-7
CDR3 DNA: TGTGCCAGCAGCCAAGGGTTCTCGGCGCGGGACCCAGGGCGGCGGGAGCAGTACTTC
CDR3 protein: CASSQGFSARDPGRREQYF

D gene: TRBD2
clone size: -
V gene: TRBV4-1
J gene: TRBJ2-7
CDR3 DNA: TGCGCCAGCAGCCAAGATACTAGCGGGAGCGGAGAGCAGTACTTC
CDR3 protein: CASSQDTSGSGEQYF

D gene: TRBD2
clone size: few
V gene: TRBV7-8
J gene: TRBJ2-1
CDR3 DNA: TGTGCCAGCAGCGCCACCGGAACTAGCGGGTATTACAATGAGCAGTTCTTC
CDR3 protein: CASSATGTSGYYNEQFF

D gene: TRBD2
clone size: many
V gene: TRBV27
J gene: TRBJ2-1
CDR3 DNA: TGTGCCAGCAGCCCGGGACTAGCGGGAGGGGAGCTGCATACGGATGAGCAGTTCTTC
CDR3 protein: CASSPGLAGGELHTDEQFF

D gene: -
clone size: many
V gene: TRBV9
J gene: TRBJ2-2
CDR3 DNA: TGTGCCAGCAGCGCCCTAGCAACCGGGGAGCTGTTTTTT
CDR3 protein: CASSALATGELFF

D gene: TRBD2
clone size: -
V gene: TRBV20-1
J gene: TRBJ2-3
CDR3 DNA: TGCATTGCTAGATCGCGGGAGTCGGGCACAGATACGCAGTATTTT
CDR3 protein: CIARSRESGTDTQYF

D gene: -
clone size: few
V gene: TRBV15
J gene: TRBJ1-4
CDR3 DNA: TGTGCCACCAGCAGGGAGGGGGAAACACTGTTTTTT
CDR3 protein: CATSREGETLFF

D gene: TRBD2
clone size: few
V gene: TRBV6-1
J gene: TRBJ2-1
CDR3 DNA: TGTGCCAGCAGTCCATCGGGACTAGCGGGGGGGGATGGGGAGAATGAGCAGTTCTTC
CDR3 protein: CASSPSGLAGGDGENEQFF

D gene: -
clone size: -
V gene: TRBV27
J gene: TRBJ1-4
CDR3 DNA: TGTGCCAGCAGTTTAAATTTGGAAAAACTGTTTTTT
CDR3 protein: CASSLNLEKLFF

D gene: -
clone size: -
V gene: TRBV25-1
J gene: TRBJ2-3
CDR3 DNA: TGTGCCAGCAGTGAATTGGACAACACAGATACGCAGTATTTT
CDR3 protein: CASSELDNTDTQYF

D gene: TRBD2
clone size: -
V gene: TRBV6-2/TRBV6-3
J gene: TRBJ2-1
CDR3 DNA: TGTGCCAGCACCTCGGGGGGCTCCTACAATGAGCAGTTCTTC
CDR3 protein: CASTSGGSYNEQFF

D gene: TRBD1
clone size: -
V gene: TRBV4-3
J gene: TRBJ2-1
CDR3 DNA: TGCGCCAGCAGCCTTATGTCGGGGACAGGCCACAATGAGCAGTTCTTC
CDR3 protein: CASSLMSGTGHNEQFF

D gene: TRBD2
clone size: -
V gene: TRBV20-1
J gene: TRBJ2-7
CDR3 DNA: TGCAGTGCTTGGACTAGTCAGGTGCTCTACGAGCAGTACTTC
CDR3 protein: CSAWTSQVLYEQYF

D gene: -
clone size: few
V gene: TRBV29-1
J gene: TRBJ2-7
CDR3 DNA: TGCAGCGTCGGGGGACGGGACAGCTCCTACGAGCAGTACTTC
CDR3 protein: CSVGGRDSSYEQYF

D gene: -
clone size: -
V gene: TRBV29-1
J gene: TRBJ2-7
CDR3 DNA: TGCAGCGTTTATGGGGCCCCCTACGAGCAGTACTTC
CDR3 protein: CSVYGAPYEQYF

D gene: TRBD1
clone size: few
V gene: TRBV6-2/TRBV6-3
J gene: TRBJ2-1
CDR3 DNA: TGTGCCAGCAGGCCCGCCAGGACAGGGGGCTGGGGCAATGAGCAGTTCTTC
CDR3 protein: CASRPARTGGWGNEQFF

D gene: -
clone size: -
V gene: TRBV7-2
J gene: TRBJ2-7
CDR3 DNA: TGTGCCAGCAGCCCCTCGGGGTGGGAGCAGTACTTC
CDR3 protein: CASSPSGWEQYF

D gene: TRBD1
clone size: many
V gene: TRBV5-1
J gene: TRBJ1-5
CDR3 DNA: TGCGCCAGCAGCCCGGACAGGGGCTCCAATCAGCCCCAGCATTTT
CDR3 protein: CASSPDRGSNQPQHF

D gene: -
clone size: -
V gene: TRBV5-4
J gene: TRBJ2-3
CDR3 DNA: TGTGCCAGCAGCCTTGGCCTGCTCACAGATACGCAGTATTTT
CDR3 protein: CASSLGLLTDTQYF

D gene: -
clone size: few
V gene: TRBV9
J gene: TRBJ2-7
CDR3 DNA: TGTGCCAGCAGCGTAGGCACCTCCTACGAGCAGTACTTC
CDR3 protein: CASSVGTSYEQYF

D gene: -
clone size: -
V gene: TRBV7-6
J gene: TRBJ1-2
CDR3 DNA: TGTGCCAGCAGCCCTCTTGGGGTCCTAGGGGGAACAATGGATGGCTACACCTTC
CDR3 protein: CASSPLGVLGGTMDGYTF

D gene: -
clone size: many
V gene: TRBV7-9
J gene: TRBJ2-3
CDR3 DNA: TGTGCCAGCAGCTTGTTGAGCGGGTCCCCGACCGATACGCAGTATTTT
CDR3 protein: CASSLLSGSPTDTQYF

D gene: -
clone size: many
V gene: TRBV2
J gene: TRBJ2-7
CDR3 DNA: TGTGCCAGCAGTGAGAATTTCAGAAGGTACGAGCAGTACTTC
CDR3 protein: CASSENFRRYEQYF

D gene: -
clone size: -
V gene: TRBV7-2
J gene: TRBJ1-1
CDR3 DNA: TGTGCCAGCAGCTCGACACGGAACACTGAAGCTTTCTTT
CDR3 protein: CASSSTRNTEAFF

D gene: -
clone size: few
V gene: TRBV7-8
J gene: TRBJ2-5
CDR3 DNA: TGTGCCAGCAGCTTAGCTAGCTACGCCCCTGAGACCCAGTACTTC
CDR3 protein: CASSLASYAPETQYF

D gene: -
clone size: few
V gene: TRBV29-1
J gene: TRBJ2-7
CDR3 DNA: TGCAGCGTTGTGGTGGGGGGCTACGAGCAGTACTTC
CDR3 protein: CSVVVGGYEQYF

D gene: -
clone size: few
V gene: TRBV10-3
J gene: TRBJ2-7
CDR3 DNA: TGTGCCATCAGTGACCGGGGGGACAAGGGTTTCTACGAGCAGTACTTC
CDR3 protein: CAISDRGDKGFYEQYF

D gene: TRBD1
clone size: -
V gene: TRBV7-2
J gene: TRBJ1-1
CDR3 DNA: TGTGCCAGCAGCTTAGGCACAGGGGGACGGTCCACTGAAGCTTTCTTT
CDR3 protein: CASSLGTGGRSTEAFF

D gene: TRBD2
clone size: -
V gene: TRBV30
J gene: TRBJ2-3
CDR3 DNA: TGTGCCTGGAGGCAACTAGCGGGAGATACGCAGTATTTT
CDR3 protein: CAWRQLAGDTQYF

D gene: TRBD1
clone size: many
V gene: TRBV12-3/TRBV12-4
J gene: TRBJ2-7
CDR3 DNA: TGTGCCAGCAGTTTAACCGGACAGGGCGACGAGCAGTACTTC
CDR3 protein: CASSLTGQGDEQYF

D gene: -
clone size: many
V gene: TRBV12-3/TRBV12-4
J gene: TRBJ2-1
CDR3 DNA: TGTGCCAGCAGTGGGATGGGAGGGGGACACAATGAGCAGTTCTTC
CDR3 protein: CASSGMGGGHNEQFF

D gene: TRBD2
clone size: many
V gene: TRBV4-1
J gene: TRBJ2-1
CDR3 DNA: TGCGCCAGCAGAGGTAGCGGGAGCAACAATGAGCAGTTCTTC
CDR3 protein: CASRGSGSNNEQFF

D gene: -
clone size: many
V gene: TRBV10-2
J gene: TRBJ1-2
CDR3 DNA: TGCGCCAGTTTGGGTAGTGGCTACACCTTC
CDR3 protein: CASLGSGYTF

D gene: TRBD2
clone size: few
V gene: TRBV13
J gene: TRBJ2-7
CDR3 DNA: TGTGCCAGCAGCTTAGTACTAGCGCAAGACTACGAGCAGTACTTC
CDR3 protein: CASSLVLAQDYEQYF